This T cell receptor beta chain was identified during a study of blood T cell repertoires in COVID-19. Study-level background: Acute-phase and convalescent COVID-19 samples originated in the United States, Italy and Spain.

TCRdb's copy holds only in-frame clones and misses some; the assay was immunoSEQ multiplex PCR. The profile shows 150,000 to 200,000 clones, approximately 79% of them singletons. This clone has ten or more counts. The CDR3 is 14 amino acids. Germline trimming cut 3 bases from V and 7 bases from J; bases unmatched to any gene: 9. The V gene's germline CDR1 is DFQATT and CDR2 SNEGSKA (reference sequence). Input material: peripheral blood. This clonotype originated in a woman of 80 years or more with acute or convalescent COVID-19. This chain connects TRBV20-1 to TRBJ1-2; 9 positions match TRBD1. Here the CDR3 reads CSASISTGGLGYTF. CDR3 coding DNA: TGCAGTGCTAGTATATCGACAGGGGGGCTTGGCTACACCTTC.